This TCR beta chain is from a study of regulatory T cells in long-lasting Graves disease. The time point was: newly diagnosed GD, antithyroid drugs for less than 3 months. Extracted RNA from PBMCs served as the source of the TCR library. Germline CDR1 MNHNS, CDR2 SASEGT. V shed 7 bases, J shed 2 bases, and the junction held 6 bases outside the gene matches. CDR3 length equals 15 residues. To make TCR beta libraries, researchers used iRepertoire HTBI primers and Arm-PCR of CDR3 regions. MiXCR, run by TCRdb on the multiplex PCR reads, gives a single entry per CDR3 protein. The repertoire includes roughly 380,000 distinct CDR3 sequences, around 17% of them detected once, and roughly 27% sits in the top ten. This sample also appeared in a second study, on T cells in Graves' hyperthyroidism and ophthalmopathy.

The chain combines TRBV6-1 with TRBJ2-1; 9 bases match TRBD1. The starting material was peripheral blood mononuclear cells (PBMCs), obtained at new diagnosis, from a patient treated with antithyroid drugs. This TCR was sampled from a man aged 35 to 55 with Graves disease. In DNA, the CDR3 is TGTGCCAGCAACTCCGGGACAGGGACCTACAATGAGCAGTTCTTC. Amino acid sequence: CASNSGTGTYNEQFF.